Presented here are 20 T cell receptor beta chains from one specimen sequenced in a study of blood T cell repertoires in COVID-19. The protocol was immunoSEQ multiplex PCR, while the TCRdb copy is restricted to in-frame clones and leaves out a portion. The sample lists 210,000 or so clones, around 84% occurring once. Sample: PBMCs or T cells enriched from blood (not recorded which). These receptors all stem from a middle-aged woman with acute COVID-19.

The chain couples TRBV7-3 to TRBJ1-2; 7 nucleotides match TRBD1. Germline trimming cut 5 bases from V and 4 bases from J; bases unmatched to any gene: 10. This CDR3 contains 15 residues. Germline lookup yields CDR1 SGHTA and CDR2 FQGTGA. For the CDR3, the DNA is TGTGCCAGCAGCCCTACAGGGGAGTTGTCCTATGGCTACACCTTC. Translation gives CASSPTGELSYGYTF.

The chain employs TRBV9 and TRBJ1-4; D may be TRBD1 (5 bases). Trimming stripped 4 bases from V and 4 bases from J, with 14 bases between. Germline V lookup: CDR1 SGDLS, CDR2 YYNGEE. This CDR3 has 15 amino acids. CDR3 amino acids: CASSLTVGVNEKLFF. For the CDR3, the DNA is TGTGCCAGCAGCCTTACCGTAGGGGTTAATGAAAAACTGTTTTTT.

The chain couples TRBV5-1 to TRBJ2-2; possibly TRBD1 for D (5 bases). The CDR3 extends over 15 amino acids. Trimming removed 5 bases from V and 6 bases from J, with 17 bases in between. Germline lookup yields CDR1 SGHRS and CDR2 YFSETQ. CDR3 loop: CASSFTAGSPGELFF. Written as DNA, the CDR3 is TGCGCCAGCAGTTTCACTGCAGGGTCCCCCGGGGAGCTGTTTTTT.

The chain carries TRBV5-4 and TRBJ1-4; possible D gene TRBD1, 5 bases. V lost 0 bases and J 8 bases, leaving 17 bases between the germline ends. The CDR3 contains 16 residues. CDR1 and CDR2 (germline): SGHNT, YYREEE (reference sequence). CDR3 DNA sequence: TGTGCCAGCAGCTTGGTCTCGACAGCCGGGGGAGAAAAACTGTTTTTT. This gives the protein CASSLVSTAGGEKLFF. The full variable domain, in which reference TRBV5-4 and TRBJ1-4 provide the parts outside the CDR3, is ETGVTQSPTHLIKTRGQQVTLRCSSQSGHNTVSWYQQALGQGPQFIFQYYREEENGRGNFPPRFSGLQFPNYSSELNVNALELDDSALYLCASSLVSTAGGEKLFFGSGTQLSVL.

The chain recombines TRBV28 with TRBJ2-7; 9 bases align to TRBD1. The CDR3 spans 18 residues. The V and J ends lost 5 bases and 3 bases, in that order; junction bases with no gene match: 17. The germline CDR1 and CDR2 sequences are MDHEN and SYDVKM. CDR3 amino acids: CASSNVPGQGVGGYEQYF. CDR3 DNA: TGTGCCAGCAGTAACGTCCCGGGACAGGGTGTGGGAGGCTACGAGCAGTACTTC.

CDR3 bases: TGTGCCAGCAGCGTAGGAACGGGACAGGGATGGGAGCAGTACTTC. Protein product: CASSVGTGQGWEQYF. V and J are TRBV9 and TRBJ2-7, with 9 bases fitting TRBD1. Germline CDR1 SGDLS, CDR2 YYNGEE. The V and J ends lost 0 bases and 7 bases, in that order; junction bases with no gene match: 8. The CDR3 covers 15 residues. Using reference TRBV9 and TRBJ2-7 for the parts outside the CDR3, the full variable domain is DSGVTQTPKHLITATGQRVTLRCSPRSGDLSVYWYQQSLDQGLQFLIQYYNGEERAKGNILERFSAQQFPDLHSELNLSSLELGDSALYFCASSVGTGQGWEQYFGPGTRLTVT.

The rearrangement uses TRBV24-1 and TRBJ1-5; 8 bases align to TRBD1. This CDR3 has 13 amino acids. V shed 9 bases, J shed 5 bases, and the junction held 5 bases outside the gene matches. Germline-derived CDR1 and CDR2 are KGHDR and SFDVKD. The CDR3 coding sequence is TGTGCCACCGGGGACAGGCCCGATCAGCCCCAGCATTTT. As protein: CATGDRPDQPQHF.

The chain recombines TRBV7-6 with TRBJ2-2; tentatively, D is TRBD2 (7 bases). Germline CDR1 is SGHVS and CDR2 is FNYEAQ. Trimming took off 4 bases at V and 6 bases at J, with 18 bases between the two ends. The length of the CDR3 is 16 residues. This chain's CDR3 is CASSSLVRGAAGELFF. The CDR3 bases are TGTGCCAGCAGCTCCCTTGTCCGGGGGGCAGCCGGGGAGCTGTTTTTT.

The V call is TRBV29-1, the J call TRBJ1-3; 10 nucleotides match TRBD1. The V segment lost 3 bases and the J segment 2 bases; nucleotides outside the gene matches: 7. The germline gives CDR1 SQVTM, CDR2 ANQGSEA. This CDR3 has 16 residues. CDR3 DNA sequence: TGCAGCGTTGATGAGCGCGGGACAGGGGCTGGAAACACCATATATTTT. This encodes CSVDERGTGAGNTIYF. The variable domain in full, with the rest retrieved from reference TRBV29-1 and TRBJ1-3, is SAVISQKPSRDICQRGTSLTIQCQVDSQVTMMFWYRQQPGQSLTLIATANQGSEATYESGFVIDKFPISRPNLTFSTLTVSNMSPEDSSIYLCSVDERGTGAGNTIYFGEGSWLTVV.

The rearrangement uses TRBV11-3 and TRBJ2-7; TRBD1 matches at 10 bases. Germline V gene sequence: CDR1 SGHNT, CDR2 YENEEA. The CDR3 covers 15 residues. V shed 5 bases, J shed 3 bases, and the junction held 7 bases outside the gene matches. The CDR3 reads CASSPRQGAFYEQYF. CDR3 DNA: TGTGCCAGCAGCCCGCGACAGGGGGCCTTCTACGAGCAGTACTTC.

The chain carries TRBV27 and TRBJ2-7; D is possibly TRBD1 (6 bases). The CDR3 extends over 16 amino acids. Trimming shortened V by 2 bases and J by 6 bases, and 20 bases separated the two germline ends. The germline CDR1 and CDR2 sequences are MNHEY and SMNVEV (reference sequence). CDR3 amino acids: CASSLDGSSRGSEQYF. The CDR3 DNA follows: TGTGCCAGCAGTTTAGATGGGTCTAGCAGGGGCAGCGAGCAGTACTTC.

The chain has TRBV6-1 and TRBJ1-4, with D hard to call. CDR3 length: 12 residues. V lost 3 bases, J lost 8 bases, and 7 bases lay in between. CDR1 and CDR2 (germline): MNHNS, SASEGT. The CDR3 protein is CASSELGEKLFF. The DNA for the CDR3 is TGTGCCAGCAGTGAGCTTGGCGAAAAACTGTTTTTT.

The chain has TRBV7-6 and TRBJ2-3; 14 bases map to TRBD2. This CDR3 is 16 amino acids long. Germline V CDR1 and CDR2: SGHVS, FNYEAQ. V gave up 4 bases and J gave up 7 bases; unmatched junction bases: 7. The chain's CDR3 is CASSSRGTSGGYTQYF. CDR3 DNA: TGTGCCAGCAGCTCGCGGGGGACTAGCGGGGGTTATACGCAGTATTTT.

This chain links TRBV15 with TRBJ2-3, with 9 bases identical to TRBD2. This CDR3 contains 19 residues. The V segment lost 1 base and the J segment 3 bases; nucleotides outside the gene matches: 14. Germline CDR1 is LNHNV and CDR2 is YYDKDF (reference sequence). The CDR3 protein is CATSRANGLSGSSTDTQYF. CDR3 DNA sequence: TGTGCCACCAGCAGAGCGAACGGACTTAGCGGGAGCAGTACAGATACGCAGTATTTT.

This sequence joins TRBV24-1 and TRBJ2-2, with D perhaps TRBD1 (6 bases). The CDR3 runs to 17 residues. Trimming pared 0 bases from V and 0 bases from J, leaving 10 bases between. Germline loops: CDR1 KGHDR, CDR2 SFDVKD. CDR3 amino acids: CATSDLRGQTNTGELFF. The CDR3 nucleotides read TGTGCCACCAGTGATTTGCGTGGACAGACGAACACCGGGGAGCTGTTTTTT.

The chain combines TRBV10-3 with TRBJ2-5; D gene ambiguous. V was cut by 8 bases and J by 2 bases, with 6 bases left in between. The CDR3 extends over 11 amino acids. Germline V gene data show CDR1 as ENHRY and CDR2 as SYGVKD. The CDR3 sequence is CAISDQETQYF. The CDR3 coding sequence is TGTGCCATCTCAGATCAAGAGACCCAGTACTTC.

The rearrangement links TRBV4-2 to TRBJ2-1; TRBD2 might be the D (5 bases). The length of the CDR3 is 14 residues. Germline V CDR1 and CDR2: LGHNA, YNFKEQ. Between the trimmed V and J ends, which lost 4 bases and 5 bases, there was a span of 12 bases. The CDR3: CASSPLAHHNEQFF. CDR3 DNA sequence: TGTGCCAGCAGCCCCCTAGCCCACCACAATGAGCAGTTCTTC.

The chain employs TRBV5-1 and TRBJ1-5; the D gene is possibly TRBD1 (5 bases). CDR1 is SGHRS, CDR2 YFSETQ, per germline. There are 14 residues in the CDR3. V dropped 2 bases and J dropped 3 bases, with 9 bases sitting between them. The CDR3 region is CASSLGVDNQPQHF. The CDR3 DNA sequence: TGCGCCAGCAGCTTAGGGGTAGACAATCAGCCCCAGCATTTT.

The CDR3 loop is CASRDPMGQGYEQYF. CDR3 DNA sequence: TGTGCCAGCAGGGACCCCATGGGACAGGGTTACGAGCAGTACTTC. The chain has TRBV2 and TRBJ2-7, with 9 bases that match TRBD1. With 6 bases clipped from V and 4 bases from J, the junction kept 10 bases outside the gene matches. This CDR3 is built from 15 residues. The V gene's germline CDR1 is SNHLY and CDR2 FYNNEI. Full variable domain (outside the CDR3, taken from reference TRBV2 and TRBJ2-7): EPEVTQTPSHQVTQMGQEVILRCVPISNHLYFYWYRQILGQKVEFLVSFYNNEISEKSEIFDDQFSVERPDGSNFTLKIRSTKLEDSAMYFCASRDPMGQGYEQYFGPGTRLTVT.

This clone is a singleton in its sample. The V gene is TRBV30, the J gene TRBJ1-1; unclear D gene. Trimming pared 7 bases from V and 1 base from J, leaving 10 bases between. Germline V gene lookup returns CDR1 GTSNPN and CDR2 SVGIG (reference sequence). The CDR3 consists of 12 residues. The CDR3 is CAFGGANTEAFF. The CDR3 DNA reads TGTGCCTTCGGAGGCGCGAACACTGAAGCTTTCTTT.